The source of this T cell receptor beta chain is a study of PD-1 blockade in classical Hodgkin lymphoma. Libraries were prepared by immunoSEQ multiplex PCR; TCRdb keeps only in-frame clonotypes and omits some of them. The sample shows about 60,000 clones, roughly 90% of them seen only once. This clone has just one count. Trimming at V came to 1 base and at J to 0 bases, leaving 0 bases not matched to a gene. The germline CDR1 and CDR2 sequences are MGHRA and YSYEKL. This CDR3 has 15 amino acids. All patients experienced relapse after autologous stem cell transplantation, and brentuximab vedotin exposure was variable.

The sequenced sample was peripheral blood mononuclear cells (PBMCs), obtained at baseline. The V call is TRBV4-1, the J call TRBJ2-7; 10 nucleotides agree with TRBD2. The sequence derives from a human donor with classical Hodgkin lymphoma. CDR3 nucleotides: TGCGCCAGCAGCCAAGCTAGCGGGAGCTCCTACGAGCAGTACTTC. Amino acid sequence: CASSQASGSSYEQYF.